The 22 T cell receptor beta chains below come from one sample, sequenced in a study of tumor-infiltrating lymphocytes in localized non-small cell lung cancer. Assay used: immunoSEQ multiplex PCR; TCRdb lists only in-frame clones, some missing. Of about 8,900 clones in the sample, around 68% were seen once. Sequencing was done on a sample of uninvolved lung tissue not adjacent to the tumor. Every receptor here comes from a human donor with non-small cell lung cancer.

The rearrangement uses TRBV5-1 and TRBJ2-5, with TRBD1 as a possible D gene (5 bases). Trimming removed 0 bases from V and 0 bases from J, with 9 bases in between. CDR1 is SGHRS and CDR2 is YFSETQ in the germline V gene. This CDR3 contains 15 residues. The CDR3 sequence is CASSLGQTNQETQYF. The CDR3 bases are TGCGCCAGCAGCTTGGGACAGACAAACCAAGAGACCCAGTACTTC.

This clone is medium-sized by share. The CDR3 bases are TGCGCCAGCAGCCCAGCCATGGACCACGAGCAGTACTTC. This sequence encodes CASSPAMDHEQYF. The chain recombines TRBV5-1 with TRBJ2-7; D unresolved. This CDR3 spans 13 amino acids. V lost 4 bases and J lost 5, with 13 bases in between. Germline lookup yields CDR1 SGHRS and CDR2 YFSETQ.

This sequence joins TRBV25-1 and TRBJ2-3, with 8 nucleotides matching TRBD1. Germline CDR1 MGHDK, CDR2 SYGVNS. V lost 3 bases to trimming and J lost 1 base; unmatched junction nucleotides: 0. The CDR3 spans 14 residues. The CDR3 here is CASSDRGRTDTQYF. The DNA of the CDR3 is TGTGCCAGCAGTGACAGGGGGCGCACAGATACGCAGTATTTT.

By sample share, this clone is medium-sized. The chain uses TRBV19 and TRBJ1-1; perhaps TRBD1 as D (5 bases). V lost 7 bases, J lost 0 bases, and 18 bases lay in between. This CDR3 contains 16 residues. CDR1 is LNHDA, CDR2 SQIVND, per germline (reference sequence). Here the CDR3 reads CASTAESGRMNTEAFF. In DNA form, the CDR3 reads TGTGCCAGTACCGCAGAGTCGGGGCGCATGAACACTGAAGCTTTCTTT.

This chain joins TRBV4-1 and TRBJ2-3; 8 nucleotides line up with TRBD1. CDR3 length: 16 amino acids. Trimming at V came to 6 bases and at J to 2 bases, leaving 10 bases not matched to a gene. The V gene's germline CDR1 is MGHRA and CDR2 YSYEKL. The CDR3 reads CASRPQGAPNTDTQYF. CDR3 bases: TGCGCCAGCAGACCCCAGGGGGCTCCTAACACAGATACGCAGTATTTT.

Only a few counts were recorded for this clone. The chain combines TRBV14 with TRBJ2-4, with a possible D match to TRBD1 (7 bases). Trimming stripped 1 base from V and 3 bases from J, with 13 bases between. CDR3 length: 16 residues. CDR1 is SGHDN and CDR2 is FVKESK in the germline V gene. In DNA form, the CDR3 reads TGTGCCAGCAGCCAAGCGCAGGGGGGAGACAAAAACATTCAGTACTTC. Protein: CASSQAQGGDKNIQYF. Combining the CDR3 with reference TRBV14 and TRBJ2-4 gives the whole variable domain EAGVTQFPSHSVIEKGQTVTLRCDPISGHDNLYWYRRVMGKEIKFLLHFVKESKQDESGMPNNRFLAERTGGTYSTLKVQPAELEDSGVYFCASSQAQGGDKNIQYFGAGTRLSVL.

The chain carries TRBV6-5 and TRBJ2-1, with D possibly TRBD2 on 6 matching bases. Germline V gene lookup returns CDR1 MNHEY and CDR2 SVGAGI. The V gene lost 6 bases and the J gene lost 11 bases, with 17 bases spanning the gap. There are 13 residues in the CDR3. This chain's CDR3 is CASSYGMRGQQFF. CDR3 nucleotide sequence: TGTGCCAGCAGCTACGGAATGCGGGGACAGCAGTTCTTC.

The chain recombines TRBV7-2 with TRBJ1-1; D is possibly TRBD1 (6 bases). The CDR3 runs 14 residues. The germline V gene encodes CDR1 SGHTA and CDR2 FQGNSA. Between the trimmed V and J ends, which lost 10 bases and 0 bases, there was a span of 15 bases. CDR3 protein: CAISTGSVNTEAFF. CDR3 DNA sequence: TGTGCCATTTCCACAGGGTCGGTGAACACTGAAGCTTTCTTT.

This clone was recorded a few times. This rearrangement joins TRBV5-1 to TRBJ1-1, with unresolved D. V dropped 4 bases and J dropped 1 base, with 11 bases sitting between them. Germline V gene data show CDR1 as SGHRS and CDR2 as YFSETQ. The CDR3 spans 14 residues. The chain's CDR3 is CASSDPGENTEAFF. In nucleotides, the CDR3 is TGCGCCAGCAGCGACCCCGGGGAGAACACTGAAGCTTTCTTT.

The V gene is TRBV7-2, the J gene TRBJ2-3; D is unclear. Deletions cut 4 bases from V and 5 bases from J, with 7 bases between. The CDR3 spans 12 residues. The germline CDR1 and CDR2 sequences are SGHTA and FQGNSA. CDR3 amino acids: CASSSSGDTQYF. The CDR3 nucleotides are TGTGCCAGCAGCTCCTCGGGAGATACGCAGTATTTT.

In its sample, this clone was seen once. V is TRBV25-1 and J is TRBJ1-1; D gene uncertain. The germline V gene encodes CDR1 MGHDK and CDR2 SYGVNS. This CDR3 is 13 amino acids long. V lost 5 bases and J lost 4, with 11 bases in between. This CDR3 is CASSQTAGTEAFF. CDR3 nucleotide sequence: TGTGCCAGCAGTCAAACTGCGGGCACTGAAGCTTTCTTT.

This clone was seen more than once but under ten times. CDR3 loop: CASSRIEGGAYF. CDR3 sequence (DNA): TGTGCCAGCAGCCGCATAGAAGGAGGGGCGTACTTC. The gene calls are TRBV14 and TRBJ2-7; possible D gene TRBD2, 6 bases. Trimming cost V 4 bases and J 12 bases, with 16 bases left between them. The CDR3 spans 12 residues. Looked up from germline, CDR1 is SGHDN and CDR2 is FVKESK.

This clone was detected only a few times. The chain employs TRBV4-3 and TRBJ2-1; D not certain. Germline V gene sequence: CDR1 LGHNA, CDR2 YSLEER. V lost 1 base to trimming and J lost 0 bases, with 13 bases between them. The CDR3 length is 17 residues. The CDR3 DNA reads TGCGCCAGCAGCCAAGTTTTGGTGGGTCTCTCCTACAATGAGCAGTTCTTC. Translation gives CASSQVLVGLSYNEQFF.

The V gene is TRBV30, the J gene TRBJ1-1; no definite D call. This CDR3 is built from 15 residues. Trimming removed 1 base from V and 1 base from J, with 13 bases in between. CDR1 GTSNPN and CDR2 SVGIG come from the germline V gene (reference sequence). Written as DNA, the CDR3 is TGTGCCTGGAGTGAGTCAGGACTTGAGAACACTGAAGCTTTCTTT. Its translation: CAWSESGLENTEAFF.

The rearrangement joins TRBV27 to TRBJ1-2; D ambiguous. CDR1 and CDR2 (germline): MNHEY, SMNVEV (reference sequence). Deletions cut 6 bases from V and 4 bases from J, with 18 bases between. The CDR3 runs to 15 residues. CDR3 sequence: CASRTVGSHLYGYTF. CDR3 DNA sequence: TGTGCCAGCAGAACTGTGGGGAGTCACCTCTATGGCTACACCTTC.

CDR3 bases: TGTGCCAGCAGCGTCGGTGCGGTAGGGTACACTGAAGCTTTCTTT. Encoded protein: CASSVGAVGYTEAFF. The chain combines TRBV6-5 with TRBJ1-1; D unresolved. This CDR3 contains 15 residues. Between the trimmed V and J ends, which lost 6 bases and 3 bases, there was a span of 17 bases. The germline CDR1 and CDR2 sequences are MNHEY and SVGAGI.

The chain has TRBV30 and TRBJ2-4, with D possibly being TRBD2 (5 bases). This CDR3 is 12 amino acids long. Trimming removed 0 bases at V and 6 bases at J, with 6 bases between. Germline lookup yields CDR1 GTSNPN and CDR2 SVGIG (reference sequence). CDR3 amino acids: CAWSVTTNIQYF. Here the CDR3 DNA reads TGTGCCTGGAGTGTGACTACAAACATTCAGTACTTC. The full variable domain, completed using reference TRBV30 and TRBJ2-4, is SQTIHQWPATLVQPVGSPLSLECTVEGTSNPNLYWYRQAAGRGLQLLFYSVGIGQISSEVPQNLSASRPQDRQFILSSKKLLLSDSGFYLCAWSVTTNIQYFGAGTRLSVL.

V gene TRBV21-1 combines with J gene TRBJ2-1; the table calls TRBD2, which could not be checked here. TRBV21-1 is deemed a pseudogene. CDR3 size: 14 residues. CDR3 in amino acids: CASSKARSGTMRFF. The CDR3 DNA reads as TGTGCCAGCAGCAAAGCACGTTCTGGGACTATGAGGTTCTTC.

This clone was counted between two and nine times. This chain links TRBV11-1 with TRBJ2-2; D is possibly TRBD2 (7 bases). This CDR3 is 16 amino acids long. Per germline, CDR1 SGHAT and CDR2 FQDESV (reference sequence). V was trimmed by 5 bases and J by 7 bases, leaving 20 bases between them. The chain's CDR3 is CASSLRGGGGHGELFF. The CDR3 DNA sequence: TGTGCCAGCAGCCTGCGTGGGGGGGGCGGTCACGGGGAGCTGTTTTTT.

The chain has TRBV5-4 and TRBJ2-6; D is unresolved. Per the germline V gene, CDR1 is SGHNT and CDR2 is YYREEE (reference sequence). V shed 4 bases and J shed 0 bases, with 8 bases lying between them. The CDR3 sequence is 15 residues long. This chain's CDR3 is CASSLQLSGANVLTF. CDR3 in DNA: TGTGCCAGCAGCCTACAGCTCTCTGGGGCCAACGTCCTGACTTTC.

The chain employs TRBV7-9 and TRBJ2-5; TRBD1 might be the D (6 bases). Per the germline V gene, CDR1 is SEHNR and CDR2 is FQNEAQ (reference sequence). This CDR3 contains 13 residues. The V and J ends lost 4 bases and 4 bases respectively, with 10 bases between them. This CDR3 is CASSYGQIETQYF. CDR3 bases: TGTGCCAGCAGCTACGGACAGATAGAGACCCAGTACTTC.

This clone has just a few counts. The genes are TRBV19 and TRBJ2-1; 7 positions match TRBD2. CDR3 length: 16 amino acids. From germline, CDR1 is LNHDA and CDR2 SQIVND (reference sequence). Unmatched junction bases numbered 14, after V lost 4 bases and J lost 8 bases. This CDR3 reads CASSSTGSGKGDEQFF. CDR3 nucleotides: TGTGCCAGTAGTAGTACCGGAAGCGGGAAAGGGGATGAGCAGTTCTTC.